A single sample is the source of the 15 T cell receptor beta chains below, sequenced in a study of T cell repertoires in cytomegalovirus infection. Their cognate antigens are unknown. TCRdb re-analysed the reads in MiXCR, keeping a single row per CDR3 protein. Of about 830,000 distinct CDR3 sequences in the sample, about 30% were seen once. The sequenced sample was cultured CD8+ T cells from PBMCs, obtained from culture after CMV antigen stimulation. All receptors derive from a human donor in good health (CMV status not recorded). Some clones in this sample may be carry-over from other donors' samples.

Points on this clonotype: A single base separates this from a much larger clone, so it may be a read error. The chain recombines TRBV7-8 with TRBJ2-7, with no clear D. CDR3 size: 16 residues. The germline gives CDR1 SGHVS, CDR2 FQNEAQ. The V end lost 5 bases, the J end lost 3 bases, and 20 bases lay between the germline ends. The CDR3 here is CASSQIRETFNYEQYF. CDR3 coding DNA: TGTGCCAGCAGCCAGATCCGTGAAACTTTTAACTACGAGCAGTACTTC.

In DNA form, the CDR3 reads TGTGCCAGCCCAAACAGGGCCCCCGTGGGTCAAGAGACCCAGTACTTC. As protein: CASPNRAPVGQETQYF. The V gene is TRBV2, the J gene TRBJ2-5, with D possibly matching TRBD1 (6 bases). The CDR3 length is 16 residues. Trimming shortened V by 8 bases and J by 2 bases, and 21 bases separated the two germline ends. Looked up from germline, CDR1 is SNHLY and CDR2 is FYNNEI.

The CDR3 loop reads CASSPGVYGNTIYF. Here the CDR3 DNA reads TGTGCCAGCAGTCCAGGGGTTTATGGAAACACCATATATTTT. The chain combines TRBV27 with TRBJ1-3; weak D call: TRBD1 (6 bases). The CDR3 is 14 amino acids. From germline, CDR1 is MNHEY and CDR2 SMNVEV (reference sequence). V was shortened by 5 bases and J by 3 bases, with 11 bases between the two germline ends.

To note about this clonotype: Given a much more abundant clone one base away, this may be a read error. The chain is built from TRBV7-6 and TRBJ1-1; D may be TRBD1 (6 bases). Germline loops: CDR1 SGHVS, CDR2 FNYEAQ. The ends were cut back, 5 bases at V and 8 bases at J, with 12 bases in the middle. CDR3 length: 12 amino acids. CDR3 DNA sequence: TGTGCCAGCAGCGGTATGGGGGCCGAAGCTTTCTTT. It yields the protein CASSGMGAEAFF.

This chain uses TRBV7-9 with TRBJ1-2; TRBD1 is a possible D gene (6 bases). V was clipped by 4 bases and J by 4 bases, with 19 bases between them. The length of the CDR3 is 16 residues. Germline CDR1 SEHNR, CDR2 FQNEAQ (reference sequence). CDR3 DNA: TGTGCCAGCAGCTCTCAAACACAAACAGGGTCCTATGGCTACACCTTC. It is translated as CASSSQTQTGSYGYTF.

This clonotype was counted at least ten times. This rearrangement joins TRBV28 to TRBJ2-5; D unresolved. The V gene's germline CDR1 is MDHEN and CDR2 SYDVKM. V lost 7 bases to trimming and J lost 0 bases, with 9 bases between them. The CDR3 has 13 residues. The CDR3 spells CASNRPYQETQYF. The CDR3 nucleotides read TGTGCCAGCAATCGCCCGTACCAAGAGACCCAGTACTTC.

The rearrangement links TRBV4-2 to TRBJ2-3; 14 positions agree with TRBD2. V lost 3 bases and J lost 2; bases outside the gene matches: 4. The germline CDR1 and CDR2 sequences are LGHNA and YNFKEQ. This CDR3 region has 17 residues. The CDR3 DNA reads as TGTGCCAGCAGCCACAGGACTAGCGGGGGGCACACAGATACGCAGTATTTT. Translated: CASSHRTSGGHTDTQYF.

The chain carries TRBV27 and TRBJ2-3; TRBD2 agrees at 11 bases. This CDR3 has 17 amino acids. Per the germline V gene, CDR1 is MNHEY and CDR2 is SMNVEV (reference sequence). The V segment lost 0 bases and the J segment 2 bases; nucleotides outside the gene matches: 4. The chain's CDR3 is CASSLSPTSGATDTQYF. Written as DNA, the CDR3 is TGTGCCAGCAGTTTATCCCCGACTAGCGGGGCCACAGATACGCAGTATTTT.

This clonotype appeared a few times. V usage is TRBV7-9 and J usage is TRBJ1-3; no clear D. The CDR3 contains 12 residues. The V end lost 5 bases, the J end lost 2 bases, and 4 bases lay between the germline ends. Germline assignment: CDR1 SEHNR and CDR2 FQNEAQ (reference sequence). The CDR3 here is CASSQPGNTIYF. In nucleotides, the CDR3 is TGTGCCAGCAGCCAACCTGGAAACACCATATATTTT. Combining the CDR3 with reference TRBV7-9 and TRBJ1-3 gives the whole variable domain DTGVSQNPRHKITKRGQNVTFRCDPISEHNRLYWYRQTLGQGPEFLTYFQNEAQLEKSRLLSDRFSAERPKGSFSTLEIQRTEQGDSAMYLCASSQPGNTIYFGEGSWLTVV.

The chain couples TRBV6-5 to TRBJ2-5, with TRBD1 as a possible D gene (6 bases). The V gene lost 6 bases and the J gene lost 5 bases, with 16 bases spanning the gap. CDR1 MNHEY and CDR2 SVGAGI come from the germline V gene. This CDR3 contains 14 residues. CDR3 residues: CASSHRHRDETQYF. Written as DNA, the CDR3 is TGTGCCAGCAGCCATCGTCACAGGGATGAGACCCAGTACTTC.

The chain recombines TRBV3-1 with TRBJ1-4; 7 bases are a match to TRBD1. Trimming took 0 bases from V and 7 from J; bases not matched to a gene: 11. Germline V gives CDR1 LGHDT, CDR2 YNNKEL (reference sequence). The CDR3 consists of 17 residues. The CDR3 nucleotides are TGTGCCAGCAGCCAAGACGAGGGGGCTGAGGGCGGTGAAAAACTGTTTTTT. This encodes CASSQDEGAEGGEKLFF. The full variable domain, in which reference TRBV3-1 and TRBJ1-4 provide the parts outside the CDR3, is DTAVSQTPKYLVTQMGNDKSIKCEQNLGHDTMYWYKQDSKKFLKIMFSYNNKELIINETVPNRFSPKSPDKAHLNLHINSLELGDSAVYFCASSQDEGAEGGEKLFFGSGTQLSVL.

The sample holds many counts of this clonotype. The genes are TRBV7-6 and TRBJ2-3; tentatively, D is TRBD2 (7 bases). With 4 bases removed from V and 5 bases from J, the gap between germline ends came to 19 bases. This CDR3 spans 16 amino acids. The germline V gene has CDR1 SGHVS and CDR2 FNYEAQ. The CDR3, as DNA: TGTGCCAGCAGCTCGTCCGGCGGGGGCGGGGGAGATACGCAGTATTTT. Its translation: CASSSSGGGGGDTQYF. Complete variable domain (other parts from reference TRBV7-6 and TRBJ2-3): GAGVSQSPRYKVTKRGQDVALRCDPISGHVSLYWYRQALGQGPEFLTYFNYEAQQDKSGLPNDRFSAERPEGSISTLTIQRTEQRDSAMYRCASSSSGGGGGDTQYFGPGTRLTVL.

This clonotype was detected only a few times. The rearrangement links TRBV28 to TRBJ1-1; maybe TRBD1 (5 bases). The germline gives CDR1 MDHEN, CDR2 SYDVKM. The CDR3 covers 15 residues. The germline V and J ends were trimmed by 8 bases and 5 bases, with 21 bases remaining between them. The CDR3 nucleotides read TGTGCCAGCTGGTCCCGGAGGTTCGGGGGGACTGAAGCTTTCTTT. Amino acid sequence: CASWSRRFGGTEAFF.

This clonotype was counted a few times. The chain employs TRBV9 and TRBJ1-2, with unresolved D. Germline-derived CDR1 and CDR2 are SGDLS and YYNGEE. Trimming shortened V by 0 bases and J by 2 bases, and 8 bases separated the two germline ends. The CDR3 covers 14 residues. Written as DNA, the CDR3 is TGTGCCAGCAGCGTAGGGAAAGGGAACTATGGCTACACCTTC. Its translation: CASSVGKGNYGYTF.

J is TRBJ2-1 and V is TRBV6-1; no clear D gene. The CDR3 covers 16 residues. V was pared by 5 bases and J by 2 bases, with 16 bases between. Germline V gene data show CDR1 as MNHNS and CDR2 as SASEGT. The CDR3 coding sequence is TGTGCCAGCAGTTCCGACGGGCCTTACCCCTACAATGAGCAGTTCTTC. Translation gives CASSSDGPYPYNEQFF.